A single sample gave rise to the 5 T cell receptor beta chains below, sequenced in a study of T-cell memory formation after mild COVID-19. Each CDR3 protein gets one entry after TCRdb re-called the 5' RACE reads with MiXCR. The sample carries 350,000 to 500,000 distinct CDR3 sequences, about a sixth recorded once. Source material: PBMCs or a T cell subset sorted from them (not recorded which). These TCRs come from a young man who had mild COVID-19 (a few samples of this study predate the infection). Cell type and time point are not known.

The CDR3 coding sequence is TGTGCCAGCAGCGACGGACAGTGGCGCGGGGAGCTGTTTTTT. Translated: CASSDGQWRGELFF. The V call is TRBV3-1, the J call TRBJ2-2, with a possible D match to TRBD1 (6 bases). Trimming removed 5 bases from V and 7 bases from J, with 14 bases in between. CDR1 is LGHDT, CDR2 YNNKEL, per germline (reference sequence). This CDR3 region has 14 residues. The complete variable domain, with remaining parts taken from reference TRBV3-1 and TRBJ2-2, reads DTAVSQTPKYLVTQMGNDKSIKCEQNLGHDTMYWYKQDSKKFLKIMFSYNNKELIINETVPNRFSPKSPDKAHLNLHINSLELGDSAVYFCASSDGQWRGELFFGEGSRLTVL.

For this clonotype: Relative to the germline gene, one junction end is altered; a read error may explain this. The CDR3 DNA is TGTGCCATCAGTGAGACAGGGCCTAGCAATCATCCCCAGCATTTT. It yields the protein CAISETGPSNHPQHF. The chain recombines TRBV10-3 with TRBJ1-5; D may be TRBD1 (6 bases). This CDR3 is 15 amino acids long. Germline V gives CDR1 ENHRY, CDR2 SYGVKD.

This clonotype has more than one count but fewer than ten. The V and J genes are TRBV7-2 and TRBJ1-6; no firm D call. V gave up 1 base and J gave up 11 bases, with 21 bases separating them. The CDR3 length is 17 residues. The germline gives CDR1 SGHTA, CDR2 FQGNSA. The CDR3: CASSLVGGGSDYPPLHF. The CDR3 DNA reads TGTGCCAGCAGCTTAGTGGGCGGAGGCTCCGATTATCCACCCCTCCACTTT.

This clonotype came up many times. The chain combines TRBV18 with TRBJ2-5; D is ambiguous. Germline CDR1 and CDR2: KGHSH and LQKENI. V lost 2 bases to trimming and J lost 2 bases, with 9 bases between them. The CDR3 is 14 residues long. CDR3 loop: CASSPGNRQETQYF. The DNA of the CDR3 is TGTGCCAGCTCACCAGGGAATAGGCAAGAGACCCAGTACTTC.

In this sample, this clonotype turned up a few times. The V and J genes are TRBV18 and TRBJ2-7, with D possibly being TRBD1 (6 bases). Germline V gene lookup returns CDR1 KGHSH and CDR2 LQKENI. The CDR3 runs to 16 residues. The V and J ends lost 2 bases and 6 bases respectively, with 20 bases between them. CDR3 DNA: TGTGCCAGCTCACCAACTTCGACAGGCAGTCGGTCCGAGCAGTACGTC. It translates to CASSPTSTGSRSEQYV.